This T cell receptor (beta chain) came from a study of blood T cells in healthy people across ages. Overall study findings and caveats: While age rose, TCR beta diversity per million T cells dropped in a roughly linear way.

The donors, all healthy, were Caucasians living in Russia, aged about 6 to 90. The table lists this clonotype with a few counts. Its antigen remains unknown. One end of the junction is discordant with germline, which a read error may explain. Germline CDR1 SGHTA, CDR2 FQGNSA. The CDR3 spans 16 residues. Combining a sample-barcoded 5' primer with a J-beta primer mix, a second PCR ran for 7 to 11 cycles. TCRdb redid the calling of the 5' RACE reads with MiXCR, one entry per CDR3 protein. The data hold roughly 900,000 distinct CDR3 sequences, with more than 25% observed a single time. Specimen: blood. This rearrangement joins TRBV7-2 to TRBJ1-4; D may be TRBD1 (5 bases). This clonotype was obtained from a woman older than 75 in good health. CDR3 sequence reads: CASSLGQPSTNEKRFF. The CDR3 DNA sequence: TGTGCCAGCAGCTTAGGACAGCCTTCAACTAATGAAAAACGGTTTTTT.